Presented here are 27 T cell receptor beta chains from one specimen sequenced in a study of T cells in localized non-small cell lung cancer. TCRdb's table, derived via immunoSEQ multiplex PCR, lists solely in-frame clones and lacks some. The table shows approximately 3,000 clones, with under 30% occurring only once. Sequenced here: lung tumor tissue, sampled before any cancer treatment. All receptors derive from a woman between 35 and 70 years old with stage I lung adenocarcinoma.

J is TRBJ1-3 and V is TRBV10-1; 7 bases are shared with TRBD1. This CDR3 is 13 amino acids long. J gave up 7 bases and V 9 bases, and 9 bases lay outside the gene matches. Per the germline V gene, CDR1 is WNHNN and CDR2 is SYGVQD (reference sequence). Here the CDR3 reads CASWGRGVNTIYF. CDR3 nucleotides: TGCGCCAGTTGGGGCAGGGGGGTCAACACCATATATTTT.

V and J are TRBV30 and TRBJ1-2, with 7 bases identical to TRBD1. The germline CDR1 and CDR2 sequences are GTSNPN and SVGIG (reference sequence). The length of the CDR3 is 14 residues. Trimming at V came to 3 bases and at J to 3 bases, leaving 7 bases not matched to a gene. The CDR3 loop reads CAWSPGTVHYGYTF. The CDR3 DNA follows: TGTGCCTGGAGCCCCGGGACAGTCCACTATGGCTACACCTTC.

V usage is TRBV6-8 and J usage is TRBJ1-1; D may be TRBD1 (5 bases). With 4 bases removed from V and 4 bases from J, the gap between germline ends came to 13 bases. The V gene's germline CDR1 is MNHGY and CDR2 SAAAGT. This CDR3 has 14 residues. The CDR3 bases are TGTGCCAGCAGTTTTGGGGGGGTACTCACTGAAGCTTTCTTT. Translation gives CASSFGGVLTEAFF.

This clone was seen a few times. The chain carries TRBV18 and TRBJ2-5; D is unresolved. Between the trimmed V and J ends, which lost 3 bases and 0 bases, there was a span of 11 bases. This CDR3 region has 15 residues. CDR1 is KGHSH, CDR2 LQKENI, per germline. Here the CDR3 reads CASSPENSYQETQYF. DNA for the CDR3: TGTGCCAGCTCACCGGAGAACAGTTACCAAGAGACCCAGTACTTC.

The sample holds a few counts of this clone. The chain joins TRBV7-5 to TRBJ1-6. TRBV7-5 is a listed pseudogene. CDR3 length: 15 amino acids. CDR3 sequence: CASRRSGRDNSPLHF. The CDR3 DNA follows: TGTGCCAGCAGGCGGTCGGGACGGGATAATTCACCCCTCCACTTT.

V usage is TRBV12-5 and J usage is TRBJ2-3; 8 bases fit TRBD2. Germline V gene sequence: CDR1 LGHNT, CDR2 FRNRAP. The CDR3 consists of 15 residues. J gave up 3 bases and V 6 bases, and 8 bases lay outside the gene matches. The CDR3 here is CASGLRTSQTDTQYF. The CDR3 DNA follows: TGTGCTAGTGGCCTCCGGACTAGCCAAACAGATACGCAGTATTTT.

CDR3 region: CASGFWGTASGNTIYF. The CDR3 bases are TGTGCTAGTGGTTTTTGGGGTACTGCCTCTGGAAACACCATATATTTT. The chain has TRBV12-5 and TRBJ1-3; no reliable D call. CDR1 and CDR2 (germline): LGHNT, FRNRAP. V dropped 3 bases and J dropped 0 bases, with 12 bases sitting between them. CDR3 length: 16 amino acids.

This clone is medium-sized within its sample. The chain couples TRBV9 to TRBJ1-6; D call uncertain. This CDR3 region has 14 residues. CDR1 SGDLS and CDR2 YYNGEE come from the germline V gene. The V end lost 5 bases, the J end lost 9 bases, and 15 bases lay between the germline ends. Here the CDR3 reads CASSEVVPPSPLHF. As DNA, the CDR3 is TGTGCCAGCAGTGAAGTGGTGCCACCTTCACCCCTCCACTTT.

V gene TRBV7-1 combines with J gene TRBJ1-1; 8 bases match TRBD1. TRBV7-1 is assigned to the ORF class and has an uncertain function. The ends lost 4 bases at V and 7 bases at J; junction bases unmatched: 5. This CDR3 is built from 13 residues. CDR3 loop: CASSYQGQDEAFF. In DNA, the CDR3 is TGTGCCAGCAGCTACCAGGGACAGGATGAAGCTTTCTTT.

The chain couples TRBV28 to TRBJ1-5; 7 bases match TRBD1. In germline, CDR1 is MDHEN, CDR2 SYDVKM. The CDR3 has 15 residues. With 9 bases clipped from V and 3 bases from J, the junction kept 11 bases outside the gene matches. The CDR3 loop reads CASQGAGGSNQPQHF. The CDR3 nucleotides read TGTGCCAGTCAAGGGGCAGGGGGTTCCAATCAGCCCCAGCATTTT.

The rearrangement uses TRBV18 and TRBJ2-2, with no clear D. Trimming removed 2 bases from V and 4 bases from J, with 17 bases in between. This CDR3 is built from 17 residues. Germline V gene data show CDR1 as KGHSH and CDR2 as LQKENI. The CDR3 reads CASSPNPPPISTGELFF. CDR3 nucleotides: TGTGCCAGCTCACCAAATCCCCCCCCCATCAGCACCGGGGAGCTGTTTTTT.

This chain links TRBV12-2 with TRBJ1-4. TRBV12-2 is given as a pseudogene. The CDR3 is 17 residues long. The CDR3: CASRLVKCRGSGEKLFF. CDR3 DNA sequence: TGTGCAAGTCGCTTAGTAAAGTGTAGAGGGTCGGGTGAAAAACTGTTTTTT.

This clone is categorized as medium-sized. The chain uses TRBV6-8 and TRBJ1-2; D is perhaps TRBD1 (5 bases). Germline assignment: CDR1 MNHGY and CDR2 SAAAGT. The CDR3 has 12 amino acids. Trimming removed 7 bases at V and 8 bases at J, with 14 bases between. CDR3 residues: CASKPGPVGYTF. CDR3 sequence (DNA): TGTGCCAGCAAACCGGGACCAGTCGGCTACACCTTC.

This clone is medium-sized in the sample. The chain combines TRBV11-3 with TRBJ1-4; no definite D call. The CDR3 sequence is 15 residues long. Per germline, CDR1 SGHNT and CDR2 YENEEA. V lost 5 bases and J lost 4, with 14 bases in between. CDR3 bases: TGTGCCAGCAGCCTATACAGCCCGCTTAATGAAAAACTGTTTTTT. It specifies CASSLYSPLNEKLFF.

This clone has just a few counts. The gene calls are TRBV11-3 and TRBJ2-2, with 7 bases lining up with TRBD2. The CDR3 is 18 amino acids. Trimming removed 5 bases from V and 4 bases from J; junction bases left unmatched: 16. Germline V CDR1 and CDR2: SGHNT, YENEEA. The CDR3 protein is CASSPETSSRGITGELFF. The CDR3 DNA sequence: TGTGCCAGCAGCCCCGAGACTAGCTCAAGGGGAATCACCGGGGAGCTGTTTTTT.

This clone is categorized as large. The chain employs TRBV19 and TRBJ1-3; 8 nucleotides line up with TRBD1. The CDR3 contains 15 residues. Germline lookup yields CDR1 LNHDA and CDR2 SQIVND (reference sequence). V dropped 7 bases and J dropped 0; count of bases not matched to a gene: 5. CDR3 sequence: CASNQGASSGNTIYF. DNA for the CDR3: TGTGCCAGTAATCAGGGGGCGAGCTCTGGAAACACCATATATTTT.

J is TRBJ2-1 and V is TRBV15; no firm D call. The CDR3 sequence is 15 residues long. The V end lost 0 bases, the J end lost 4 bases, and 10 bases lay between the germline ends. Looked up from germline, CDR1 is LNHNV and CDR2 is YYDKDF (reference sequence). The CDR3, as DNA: TGTGCCACCAGCAGAGAAGGATACAGTTACAATGAGCAGTTCTTC. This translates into CATSREGYSYNEQFF.

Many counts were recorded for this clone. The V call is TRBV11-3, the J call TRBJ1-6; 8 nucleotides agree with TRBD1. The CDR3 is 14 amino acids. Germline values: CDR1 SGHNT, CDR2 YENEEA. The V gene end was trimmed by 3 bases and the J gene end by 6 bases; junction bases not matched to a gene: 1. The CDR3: CASSLTGVNSPLHF. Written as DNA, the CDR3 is TGTGCCAGCAGCTTGACAGGGGTTAATTCACCCCTCCACTTT.

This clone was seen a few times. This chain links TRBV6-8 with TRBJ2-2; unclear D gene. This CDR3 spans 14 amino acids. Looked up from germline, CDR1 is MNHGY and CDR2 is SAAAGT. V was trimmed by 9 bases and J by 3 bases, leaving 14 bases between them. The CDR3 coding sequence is TGTGCCAGTTGGGGAATTGGGTACACCGGGGAGCTGTTTTTT. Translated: CASWGIGYTGELFF.

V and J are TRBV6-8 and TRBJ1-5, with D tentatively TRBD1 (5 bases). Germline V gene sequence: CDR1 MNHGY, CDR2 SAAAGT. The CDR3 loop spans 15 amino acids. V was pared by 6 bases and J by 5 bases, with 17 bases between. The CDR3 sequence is CASSLEAGPYQPQHF. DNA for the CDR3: TGTGCCAGCAGCCTTGAAGCAGGGCCCTATCAGCCCCAGCATTTT.

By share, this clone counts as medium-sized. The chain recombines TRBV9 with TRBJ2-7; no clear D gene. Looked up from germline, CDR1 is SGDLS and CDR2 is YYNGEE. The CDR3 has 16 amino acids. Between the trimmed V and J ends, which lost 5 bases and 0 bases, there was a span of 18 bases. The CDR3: CASSEAGSASSYEQYF. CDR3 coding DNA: TGTGCCAGCAGTGAAGCTGGGTCAGCGAGCTCCTACGAGCAGTACTTC.

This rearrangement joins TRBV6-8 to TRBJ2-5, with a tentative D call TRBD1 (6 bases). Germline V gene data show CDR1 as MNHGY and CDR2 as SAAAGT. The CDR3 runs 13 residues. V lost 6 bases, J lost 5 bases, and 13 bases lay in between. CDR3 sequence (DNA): TGTGCCAGCAGCCTACAGGGCGGGGAGACCCAGTACTTC. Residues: CASSLQGGETQYF.

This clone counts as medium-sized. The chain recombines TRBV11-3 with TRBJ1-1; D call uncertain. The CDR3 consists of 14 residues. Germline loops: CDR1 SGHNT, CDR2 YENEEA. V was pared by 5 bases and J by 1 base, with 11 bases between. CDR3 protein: CASSQAEANTEAFF. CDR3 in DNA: TGTGCCAGCAGCCAAGCGGAAGCGAACACTGAAGCTTTCTTT.

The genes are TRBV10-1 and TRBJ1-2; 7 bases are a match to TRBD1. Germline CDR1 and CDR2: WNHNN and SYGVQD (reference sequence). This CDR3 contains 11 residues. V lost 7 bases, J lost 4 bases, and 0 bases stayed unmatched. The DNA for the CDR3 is TGCGCCAGCACAGGGGGCTATGGCTACACCTTC. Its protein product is CASTGGYGYTF.

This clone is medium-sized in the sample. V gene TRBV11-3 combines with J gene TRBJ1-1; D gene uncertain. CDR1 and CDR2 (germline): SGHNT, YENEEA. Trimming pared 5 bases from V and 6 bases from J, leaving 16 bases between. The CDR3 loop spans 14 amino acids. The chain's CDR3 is CASSHNQEGSEAFF. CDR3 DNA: TGTGCCAGCAGCCACAACCAGGAGGGTTCTGAAGCTTTCTTT.

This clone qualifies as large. The CDR3 loop reads CASSVGSVPTNEKLFF. CDR3 DNA: TGTGCCAGCAGCGTAGGGTCAGTTCCAACTAATGAAAAACTGTTTTTT. The chain carries TRBV9 and TRBJ1-4, with no clear D. Per the germline V gene, CDR1 is SGDLS and CDR2 is YYNGEE. This CDR3 comprises 16 residues. Trimming left V 0 bases short and J 0 bases short, with 9 bases between.

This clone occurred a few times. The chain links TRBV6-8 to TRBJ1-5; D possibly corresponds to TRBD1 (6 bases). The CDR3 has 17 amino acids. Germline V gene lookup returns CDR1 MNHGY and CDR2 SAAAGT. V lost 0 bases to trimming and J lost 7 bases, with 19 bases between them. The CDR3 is CASSYSTYRAPGQPQHF. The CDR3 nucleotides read TGTGCCAGCAGTTACTCGACTTACAGGGCCCCGGGCCAGCCCCAGCATTTT.